The T cell receptor beta chain described here comes from a study of T cells in Graves' hyperthyroidism and ophthalmopathy. The study, taken as a whole, reports: Ophthalmopathy was identified by the model a median around 6 months ahead of onset. Most thyroid clonotypes expanded above 0.001 were also detected in blood.

The CDR3 is 15 residues long. V lost 0 bases to trimming and J lost 5 bases, with 13 bases between them. Per the germline V gene, CDR1 is MNHNS and CDR2 is SASEGT. The table lists this clonotype with a few counts. Its antigen remains unknown. Amplification targeted TCR beta CDR3 regions from RNA transcripts. The TCR CDR3 first-round RT-PCR relied on the HTBI primer set. A single record per CDR3 protein comes from TCRdb applying MiXCR to the multiplex PCR reads. The sample shows fewer than 900,000 distinct CDR3 sequences, under 20% of them seen only once. The chain carries TRBV6-1 and TRBJ1-2; D might be TRBD1 (6 bases). The TCR comes from a woman aged 45-65 years with Graves' hyperthyroidism that later progressed to Graves' ophthalmopathy. The sequenced sample consisted of blood. The CDR3: CASSEAWDNIYGYTF. In nucleotides, the CDR3 is TGTGCCAGCAGTGAAGCGTGGGACAACATATATGGCTACACCTTC.